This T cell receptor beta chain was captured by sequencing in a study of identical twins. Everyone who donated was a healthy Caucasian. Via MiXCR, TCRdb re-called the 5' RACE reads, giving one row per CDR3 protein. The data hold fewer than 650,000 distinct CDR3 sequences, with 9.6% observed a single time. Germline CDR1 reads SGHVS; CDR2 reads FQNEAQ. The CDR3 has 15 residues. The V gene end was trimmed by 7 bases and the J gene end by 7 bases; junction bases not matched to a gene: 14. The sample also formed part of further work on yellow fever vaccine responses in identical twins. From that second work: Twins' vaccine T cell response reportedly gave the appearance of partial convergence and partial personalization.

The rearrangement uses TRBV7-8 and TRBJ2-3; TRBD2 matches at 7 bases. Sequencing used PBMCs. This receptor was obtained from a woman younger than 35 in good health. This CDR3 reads CASTPRDYARHTQYF. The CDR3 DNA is TGTGCCAGCACCCCCCGGGACTATGCTCGGCATACGCAGTATTTT. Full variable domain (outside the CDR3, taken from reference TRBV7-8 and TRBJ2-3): GAGVSQSPRYKVAKRGQDVALRCDPISGHVSLFWYQQALGQGPEFLTYFQNEAQLDKSGLPSDRFFAERPEGSVSTLKIQRTQQEDSAVYLCASTPRDYARHTQYFGPGTRLTVL.